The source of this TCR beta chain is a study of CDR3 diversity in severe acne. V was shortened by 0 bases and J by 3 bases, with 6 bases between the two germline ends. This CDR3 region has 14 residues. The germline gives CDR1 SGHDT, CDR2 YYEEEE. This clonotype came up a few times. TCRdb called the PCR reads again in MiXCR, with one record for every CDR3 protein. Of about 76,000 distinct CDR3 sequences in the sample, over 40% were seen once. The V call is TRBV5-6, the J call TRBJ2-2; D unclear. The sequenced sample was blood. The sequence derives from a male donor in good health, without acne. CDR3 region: CASSLVSDTGELFF. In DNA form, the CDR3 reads TGTGCCAGCAGCTTGGTTTCCGACACCGGGGAGCTGTTTTTT.